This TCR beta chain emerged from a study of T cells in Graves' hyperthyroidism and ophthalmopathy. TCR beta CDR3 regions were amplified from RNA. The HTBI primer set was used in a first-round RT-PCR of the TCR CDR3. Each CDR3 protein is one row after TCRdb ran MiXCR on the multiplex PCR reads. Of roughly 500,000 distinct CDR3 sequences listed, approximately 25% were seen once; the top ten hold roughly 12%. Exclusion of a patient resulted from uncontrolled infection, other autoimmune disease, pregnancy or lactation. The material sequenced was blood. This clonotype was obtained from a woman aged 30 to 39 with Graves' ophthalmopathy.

CDR3 nucleotides: TGTGCCAGCAGTTACTCGACGTCCGGGCGGAAAAGCTCCTACGAGCAGTACTTC. It specifies CASSYSTSGRKSSYEQYF. The chain links TRBV6-2 or TRBV6-3 to TRBJ2-7; D is unresolved. The V end lost 0 bases, the J end lost 0 bases, and 18 bases lay between the germline ends. CDR1 and CDR2 (germline): MNHEY, SVGEGT. The CDR3 is 18 amino acids.